These T cell receptor beta chains were read from a single sample in a study of CD8 T cells in ankylosing spondylitis. Via MiXCR, TCRdb re-called the 5' RACE reads, giving one row per CDR3 protein. The data contain about 840,000 distinct CDR3 sequences, 12% of them singletons. The specimen sequenced was blood, either unsorted or a sorted T cell fraction (not recorded which). These receptors were collected from a male donor with ankylosing spondylitis. Both conserved end residues are part of each CDR3. The D gene is left open where the match is weak. Expanded clones get a size class; other rows say once, few or many, or leave the size out.

V: TRBV7-2; length: 14; J: TRBJ1-1; size: many; D: TRBD1; CDR3: CASSLAQGTTEAFF; DNA: TGTGCCAGCAGCTTAGCACAGGGGACCACTGAAGCTTTCTTT
V: TRBV20-1; length: 13; J: TRBJ2-1; size: .; D: .; CDR3: CSARRGRGSEQFF; DNA: TGCAGTGCTAGAAGGGGCAGGGGCAGTGAGCAGTTCTTC
V: TRBV29-1; length: 12; J: TRBJ1-1; size: .; D: .; CDR3: CSGGLMNTEAFF; DNA: TGCAGCGGCGGACTGATGAACACTGAAGCTTTCTTT
V: TRBV14; length: 15; J: TRBJ1-2; size: .; D: TRBD1; CDR3: CASSQDWAGGDGYTF; DNA: TGTGCCAGCAGCCAAGACTGGGCAGGGGGCGATGGCTACACCTTC
V: TRBV7-2; length: 14; J: TRBJ2-7; size: .; D: TRBD1; CDR3: CASSLTGGDYEQYF; DNA: TGTGCCAGCAGCTTAACAGGGGGCGACTACGAGCAGTACTTC
V: TRBV12-3/TRBV12-4; length: 15; J: TRBJ1-4; size: few; D: .; CDR3: CASSLGGQAGGKLFF; DNA: TGTGCCAGCAGTTTAGGGGGACAAGCGGGTGGAAAACTGTTTTTT
V: TRBV7-2; length: 14; J: TRBJ2-5; size: few; D: TRBD1; CDR3: CASSLDRAQETQYF; DNA: TGTGCCAGCAGCTTGGACAGGGCACAAGAGACCCAGTACTTC
V: TRBV9; length: 13; J: TRBJ2-3; size: .; D: TRBD2; CDR3: CASSPTTSSTQYF; DNA: TGTGCCAGCAGCCCGACGACTAGCTCTACGCAGTATTTT
V: TRBV20-1; length: 15; J: TRBJ2-7; size: .; D: TRBD2; CDR3: CSARTPRRGIYEQYF; DNA: TGCAGTGCTAGAACGCCTCGGCGGGGGATCTACGAGCAGTACTTC
V: TRBV18; length: 14; J: TRBJ1-3; size: few; D: TRBD1; CDR3: CASSPGQVGNTIYF; DNA: TGTGCCAGCTCACCCGGACAGGTTGGAAACACCATATATTTT
V: TRBV6-1; length: 15; J: TRBJ1-1; size: few; D: .; CDR3: CASAELGTANTEAFF; DNA: TGTGCCAGCGCCGAACTCGGGACGGCGAACACTGAAGCTTTCTTT
V: TRBV20-1; length: 13; J: TRBJ1-2; size: .; D: TRBD1; CDR3: CSGRTGGSGGYTF; DNA: TGCAGTGGTAGGACAGGCGGTTCAGGTGGCTACACCTTC
V: TRBV5-1; length: 13; J: TRBJ2-7; size: few; D: .; CDR3: CASSFQGFYEQYF; DNA: TGCGCCAGCAGCTTTCAGGGGTTCTACGAGCAGTACTTC
V: TRBV20-1; length: 12; J: TRBJ1-2; size: .; D: .; CDR3: CSAKTVPYGYTF; DNA: TGCAGTGCTAAGACAGTTCCCTATGGCTACACCTTC
V: TRBV5-4; length: 16; J: TRBJ2-3; size: .; D: .; CDR3: CASSFKGSSGTDTQYF; DNA: TGTGCCAGCAGCTTTAAAGGGTCGAGCGGCACAGATACGCAGTATTTT
V: TRBV6-5; length: 16; J: TRBJ2-1; size: .; D: TRBD1; CDR3: CASSYSTGVPYNEQFF; DNA: TGTGCCAGCAGTTACTCGACAGGGGTCCCCTACAATGAGCAGTTCTTC
V: TRBV16; length: 15; J: TRBJ1-1; size: .; D: .; CDR3: CASSYTKQGGTEAFF; DNA: TGTGCCAGCAGCTACACAAAACAGGGTGGAACTGAAGCTTTCTTT
V: TRBV20-1; length: 12; J: TRBJ2-2; size: many; D: .; CDR3: CSARWNTGELFF; DNA: TGCAGTGCTAGATGGAACACCGGGGAGCTGTTTTTT
V: TRBV12-3/TRBV12-4; length: 11; J: TRBJ2-7; size: many; D: .; CDR3: CASSSRDEQYF; DNA: TGTGCCAGCAGTTCCCGGGACGAGCAGTACTTC
V: TRBV4-2; length: 15; J: TRBJ2-1; size: .; D: .; CDR3: CAISPGLKTYNEQFF; DNA: TGTGCCATCAGCCCCGGGCTTAAGACCTACAATGAGCAGTTCTTC
V: TRBV29-1; length: 12; J: TRBJ1-1; size: many; D: .; CDR3: CSAGQLDAEAFF; DNA: TGCAGCGCGGGACAATTAGACGCTGAAGCTTTCTTT
V: TRBV7-7; length: 15; J: TRBJ2-7; size: .; D: TRBD2; CDR3: CASSSGLAGAHEQYF; DNA: TGTGCTAGCAGCTCGGGACTAGCGGGAGCCCACGAGCAGTACTTC
V: TRBV3-1; length: 14; J: TRBJ2-4; size: .; D: .; CDR3: CASSQEGGQNIQYF; DNA: TGTGCCAGCAGCCAAGAGGGGGGACAAAACATTCAGTACTTC
V: TRBV4-1; length: 14; J: TRBJ1-1; size: .; D: .; CDR3: CASTRSPMNTEAFF; DNA: TGCGCCAGCACCAGAAGCCCCATGAACACTGAAGCTTTCTTT
V: TRBV9; length: 18; J: TRBJ2-1; size: .; D: .; CDR3: CASSVGVGVEISYNEQFF; DNA: TGTGCCAGCAGCGTAGGAGTGGGGGTCGAGATCTCCTACAATGAGCAGTTCTTC
V: TRBV11-2; length: 15; J: TRBJ1-2; size: few; D: .; CDR3: CASSLVAGADYGYTF; DNA: TGTGCCAGCAGCTTAGTGGCAGGGGCAGATTATGGCTACACCTTC
V: TRBV9; length: 15; J: TRBJ2-2; size: .; D: .; CDR3: CASSARGRGAGELFF; DNA: TGTGCCAGCAGCGCCCGGGGCAGGGGAGCCGGGGAGCTGTTTTTT
V: TRBV7-2; length: 16; J: TRBJ1-2; size: .; D: .; CDR3: CASSYASGTSNYGYTF; DNA: TGTGCCAGCAGCTATGCCTCCGGGACATCTAACTATGGCTACACCTTC
V: TRBV10-1; length: 14; J: TRBJ2-7; size: many; D: TRBD1; CDR3: CASSETGSTYEQYF; DNA: TGCGCCAGCAGCGAGACAGGGTCGACCTACGAGCAGTACTTC
V: TRBV29-1; length: 15; J: TRBJ2-1; size: many; D: TRBD2; CDR3: CSGGLAGGARNEQFF; DNA: TGCAGCGGCGGACTAGCGGGGGGCGCGCGTAATGAGCAGTTCTTC
V: TRBV5-6; length: 11; J: TRBJ1-5; size: .; D: .; CDR3: CASSSGTTQHF; DNA: TGTGCCAGCAGCTCTGGGACGACCCAGCATTTT
V: TRBV9; length: 14; J: TRBJ1-6; size: few; D: .; CDR3: CASSVGGSGSPLHF; DNA: TGTGCCAGCAGCGTGGGAGGATCGGGTTCACCCCTCCACTTT
V: TRBV20-1; length: 14; J: TRBJ1-6; size: few; D: TRBD1; CDR3: CSVRAGTVDSPLHF; DNA: TGCAGTGTTCGGGCCGGGACAGTTGATTCACCCCTCCACTTT
V: TRBV29-1; length: 14; J: TRBJ1-1; size: many; D: .; CDR3: CSVGGRFMNTEAFF; DNA: TGCAGCGTTGGAGGGAGGTTTATGAACACTGAAGCTTTCTTT
V: TRBV20-1; length: 13; J: TRBJ2-3; size: .; D: .; CDR3: CSARVPIPDTQYF; DNA: TGCAGTGCTAGAGTACCCATACCAGATACGCAGTATTTT
V: TRBV6-1; length: 14; J: TRBJ1-2; size: many; D: .; CDR3: CASRPGGRSYGYTF; DNA: TGTGCCAGCAGACCAGGCGGCAGGAGCTATGGCTACACCTTC
V: TRBV29-1; length: 14; J: TRBJ2-1; size: many; D: TRBD1; CDR3: CSVQYRGTYNEQFF; DNA: TGCAGCGTTCAGTACAGGGGCACCTACAATGAGCAGTTCTTC
V: TRBV20-1; length: 14; J: TRBJ2-3; size: .; D: .; CDR3: CSARDSRFTDTQYF; DNA: TGCAGTGCTAGAGATTCCCGATTCACAGATACGCAGTATTTT
V: TRBV5-5; length: 15; J: TRBJ1-4; size: .; D: TRBD1; CDR3: CASSWETGNFEKLFF; DNA: TGTGCCAGCAGCTGGGAGACAGGGAACTTCGAAAAACTGTTTTTT
V: TRBV18; length: 15; J: TRBJ2-5; size: few; D: .; CDR3: CASSPPLRGWETQYF; DNA: TGTGCCAGCTCACCACCGCTCAGGGGCTGGGAGACCCAGTACTTC
V: TRBV20-1; length: 16; J: TRBJ1-3; size: .; D: .; CDR3: CSARAMIRDSGNTIYF; DNA: TGCAGTGCTAGAGCAATGATACGTGACTCTGGAAACACCATATATTTT
V: TRBV5-6; length: 14; J: TRBJ1-2; size: few; D: .; CDR3: CASSLGREIFGYTF; DNA: TGTGCCAGCAGCTTGGGCAGGGAAATCTTCGGCTACACCTTC
V: TRBV5-1; length: 15; J: TRBJ2-7; size: .; D: TRBD2; CDR3: CASSSRTSGGYEQYF; DNA: TGCGCCAGCAGCAGCCGGACTAGCGGGGGCTACGAGCAGTACTTC
V: TRBV20-1; length: 15; J: TRBJ2-5; size: many; D: TRBD1; CDR3: CSAVPGTGGGETQYF; DNA: TGCAGTGCCGTCCCAGGGACAGGGGGCGGAGAGACCCAGTACTTC
V: TRBV7-2; length: 14; J: TRBJ2-5; size: .; D: .; CDR3: CASSQQTGTETQYF; DNA: TGTGCCAGCAGCCAACAAACGGGGACGGAGACCCAGTACTTC
V: TRBV20-1; length: 15; J: TRBJ1-6; size: few; D: TRBD1; CDR3: CSASPNPTGGSPLHF; DNA: TGCAGTGCTAGCCCCAATCCGACAGGGGGATCACCCCTCCACTTT
V: TRBV9; length: 12; J: TRBJ2-2; size: few; D: .; CDR3: CASSVDTGELFF; DNA: TGTGCCAGCAGCGTAGATACCGGGGAGCTGTTTTTT
V: TRBV29-1; length: 15; J: TRBJ2-3; size: many; D: TRBD2; CDR3: CSVLGLAASTDTQYF; DNA: TGCAGCGTCCTTGGACTAGCGGCTAGCACAGATACGCAGTATTTT
V: TRBV12-3/TRBV12-4; length: 13; J: TRBJ2-7; size: many; D: .; CDR3: CASSPQGPYEQYF; DNA: TGTGCCAGCAGCCCACAGGGACCCTACGAGCAGTACTTC
V: TRBV4-3; length: 18; J: TRBJ2-3; size: .; D: TRBD2; CDR3: CASSQVGFSGGASDTQYF; DNA: TGCGCCAGCAGCCAAGTTGGTTTTAGCGGGGGGGCATCGGATACGCAGTATTTT
V: TRBV20-1; length: 14; J: TRBJ2-2; size: few; D: TRBD2; CDR3: CSARLAGGHGELFF; DNA: TGCAGTGCTAGGCTAGCGGGAGGTCACGGGGAGCTGTTTTTT
V: TRBV20-1; length: 13; J: TRBJ1-1; size: many; D: .; CDR3: CSAGGDRHTEAFF; DNA: TGCAGTGCTGGCGGTGACAGGCACACTGAAGCTTTCTTT
V: TRBV6-1; length: 16; J: TRBJ1-5; size: many; D: .; CDR3: CACRRVGEDQHQPQHF; DNA: TGTGCCTGCCGCCGGGTGGGGGAGGATCAGCATCAGCCCCAGCATTTT
V: TRBV12-3/TRBV12-4; length: 15; J: TRBJ2-1; size: .; D: TRBD1; CDR3: CASRFGDREFGEQFF; DNA: TGTGCCAGCCGCTTTGGGGACAGGGAGTTTGGAGAGCAGTTCTTC
V: TRBV4-3; length: 14; J: TRBJ1-6; size: .; D: TRBD1; CDR3: CASSHDRVGSPLHF; DNA: TGCGCCAGCAGCCACGACAGGGTTGGTTCACCCCTCCACTTT
V: TRBV20-1; length: 13; J: TRBJ2-7; size: few; D: .; CDR3: CSARGGRGVEQYF; DNA: TGCAGTGCTAGAGGGGGACGAGGGGTCGAGCAGTACTTC
V: TRBV4-1; length: 14; J: TRBJ2-1; size: few; D: .; CDR3: CASSREWGYNEQFF; DNA: TGCGCCAGCAGCCGCGAGTGGGGCTACAATGAGCAGTTCTTC
V: TRBV24-1; length: 16; J: TRBJ1-1; size: .; D: TRBD1; CDR3: CATSDFSGQGNTEAFF; DNA: TGTGCCACCAGTGATTTCTCGGGACAGGGGAACACTGAAGCTTTCTTT
V: TRBV7-2; length: 14; J: TRBJ1-4; size: .; D: TRBD1; CDR3: CASSLAGQSEKLFF; DNA: TGTGCCAGCAGCTTGGCGGGACAGAGTGAAAAACTGTTTTTT
V: TRBV11-2; length: 16; J: TRBJ2-7; size: few; D: TRBD2; CDR3: CASRVSGRLPSYEQYF; DNA: TGTGCCAGCAGAGTTAGCGGGAGGCTTCCCTCCTACGAGCAGTACTTC